This T cell receptor beta chain came from a study of beta chain features in type 1 diabetes (dated by TCRdb to the late 2010s). Notes on the research overall: Mean age, gender distribution, total cell number and subset yield were not different between patients and healthy donors. Across all samples, almost 110 million sorted cells were examined, and cell number per subset correlated strongly with RNA yield. In the study, TCRB repertoires of sorted circulating CD4+ T cell subsets from recently diagnosed type 1 diabetes patients were compared with those of matched healthy donors. Regulatory and stem cell-like memory subsets were obtained from only 8 patients and roughly eight healthy donors, while naive and central memory subsets were obtained from all 28 donors. Overall study results and their limits: A moderate but significant shortening of TCRB CDR3 length was observed in type 1 diabetes patients in all four CD4+ subsets. PCR might favor shorter templates, but patient and control samples were amplified and corrected together, so any skew would affect both groups equally. Naive, central memory and regulatory TCRB repertoires appeared to be more similar among patients than among healthy donors. HLA sub-analyses involved small numbers of individuals, so any influence of HLA type on TCRB rearrangement remained unresolved. Fewer insertions and more nucleotide deletions at VDJ recombination sites were observed in patients with type 1 diabetes, implying thymic rearrangement abnormalities. Because cDNA rather than genomic DNA was sequenced, highly expressing activated cells could have been over-represented, although no difference in activation and CD3 levels was found between groups.

The V end gives up 5 bases and the J end 2 bases, leaving 4 bases in the junction not matched to a gene. Taken from the germline V gene, the CDR1 and CDR2 loops are SGHTA and FQGNSA. Measured from the cysteine to the phenylalanine, the CDR3 is 15 residues long. Only CDR3 DNA remains: 45 bases, in frame from the first base. This clone appeared a few times. The target of this receptor is not known. Base qualities are not at hand, and no much larger clone is one base apart. Each donor gave one peripheral blood draw, roughly 0.12 L on average, collected into heparinised tubes. A BD FACSAria II and a panel including CD45RO, CCR7, CD25, CD127, CD95 and CD27 were used to sort naive, central memory, regulatory and stem cell-like memory CD4+ T cells. Purity was above 95% for every sorted population. PBMCs were isolated immediately by Lymphoprep density gradient centrifugation and stained directly without culture. So that batch effects would be minimized, each experiment stained and sorted samples in pairs, pairing one healthy donor with one patient.

All of the isolated RNA was reverse transcribed with the High Capacity cDNA Reverse Transcription Kit, so expressed TCRB transcripts were sequenced. Naive, central memory and regulatory T cell samples underwent deep immunoSEQ sequencing, averaging about 3.57 million total reads per sample. After sorted cells were lysed in RLT buffer, RNA was extracted with DNase-treated RNeasy Micro or Mini kits, with the choice depending on cell number. To prevent cross-contamination, each cell subset was processed individually, whereas patient and healthy donor samples were processed jointly. The immunoSEQ multiplex PCR was used to amplify TCRB sequences from cDNA, yielding 87-bp fragments that span the CDR3 region. The amplicons were sequenced using the Illumina HiSeq platform. Processing in the source paper ran as follows. Synthetic template baselines were used to correct PCR bias computationally, reads within Hamming distance 2 were collapsed together, and singletons that could not be merged were discarded. Reads were aligned against IMGT to assign V, D and J genes, CDR3 length and insertions or deletions at six rearrangement sites. Within each subset, clonotype counts were normalized to the number of sorted cells before true diversity and Gini coefficients were calculated with the tcR R package. The overlap coefficient, calculated on TCRB nucleotide sequences, was used to quantify repertoire sharing. Drawn from immuneACCESS, this table holds only the in-frame rearrangements with V and J called that TCRdb kept. Clones are partly lost; checked studies trace under half to an unresolved V gene and leave the rest unexplained. The D gene and trimming were derived from the DNA, and the V and J assignments and clone size from that table. The sample table contains about 320,000 clones; only one count was recorded for less than 15% of them. Roughly 6.7% of the sample goes to the ten largest clones.

The sequenced material came from central memory CD4+ T cells from blood. This receptor was taken from a man aged 25 to 40 in good health. The sequence joins TRBV7-2 to TRBJ2-3; 10 middle bases align to TRBD2. The sequence in DNA is TGTGCCAGCAGCGTTAGCGGGAGGACCACAGATACGCAGTATTTT. It specifies CASSVSGRTTDTQYF. The reference TRBV7-2 and TRBJ2-3 proteins fill in what lies around the CDR3, so the full variable domain reads GAGVSQSPSNKVTEKGKDVELRCDPISGHTALYWYRQSLGQGLEFLIYFQGNSAPDKSGLPSDRFSAERTGGSVSTLTIQRTQQEDSAVYLCASSVSGRTTDTQYFGPGTRLTVL.